The T cell receptor beta chain under discussion was sequenced for a study of blood T cell repertoires in COVID-19. As for the study in general: COVID-19 samples, acute and convalescent, were from the United States, Italy and Spain. The cDNA or gDNA used as material had been derived from T cells, B-cell-depleted T cells, or PBMCs.

Original data processing: Amplification of reference gene primers was used by the study to estimate nucleated cell counts. Assay: immunoSEQ multiplex PCR; the TCRdb copy retains only in-frame clones and omits some. From that table come the V and J calls and clone size; the DNA was used to work out D and trimming. The sample has under 350,000 clones, 85% seen once. Trimming removed 7 bases from V and 8 bases from J, with 14 bases in between. CDR1 is SQVTM, CDR2 ANQGSEA, per germline. The CDR3 consists of 11 residues. This clone was found a few times. This receptor was identified in a human donor in a cohort sampled during active COVID-19. V gene TRBV29-1 combines with J gene TRBJ1-2; D might be TRBD1 (5 bases). The sequenced sample was peripheral blood. CDR3 sequence (DNA): TGCAGCGCTCTCCGGGGGAACGGCTACACCTTC. This sequence encodes CSALRGNGYTF.